The 18 T cell receptor beta chains presented below share a single source sample, sequenced in a study of blood T cell repertoires in COVID-19. Sequenced by immunoSEQ multiplex PCR; TCRdb stores in-frame clones only, minus some. The sample holds approximately 270,000 clones, approximately 80% seen once. Sequencing used peripheral blood. These receptor sequences come from a man at least 80 years old with acute or convalescent COVID-19.

The V call is TRBV19, the J call TRBJ2-1; 9 nucleotides align to TRBD2. CDR1 and CDR2 (germline): LNHDA, SQIVND (reference sequence). This CDR3 comprises 17 residues. With V trimmed by 4 bases and J by 6 bases, 13 bases remained unmatched. CDR3 loop: CASSTSALAGVFNEQFF. The CDR3 DNA sequence: TGTGCCAGTAGTACCTCCGCCTTAGCGGGAGTTTTCAATGAGCAGTTCTTC.

The chain uses TRBV18 and TRBJ2-1, with D uncertain. The V gene lost 2 bases and the J gene lost 8 bases, with 13 bases spanning the gap. The CDR3 length is 14 residues. CDR1 KGHSH and CDR2 LQKENI come from the germline V gene. The CDR3 loop is CASSPARFKDEQFF. In DNA form, the CDR3 reads TGTGCCAGCTCACCAGCCAGGTTTAAGGATGAGCAGTTCTTC.

The chain combines TRBV28 with TRBJ1-1, with D unresolved. V lost 1 base and J lost 7, with 7 bases in between. The V gene's germline CDR1 is MDHEN and CDR2 SYDVKM. The CDR3 contains 12 residues. The CDR3 bases are TGTGCCAGCAGTTTATATCGCGGTGAAGCTTTCTTT. Translation: CASSLYRGEAFF. The full variable domain, rest sourced from reference TRBV28 and TRBJ1-1, is DVKVTQSSRYLVKRTGEKVFLECVQDMDHENMFWYRQDPGLGLRLIYFSYDVKMKEKGDIPEGYSVSREKKERFSLILESASTNQTSMYLCASSLYRGEAFFGQGTRLTVV.

The chain couples TRBV3-1 (or the pseudogene TRBV3-2) to TRBJ1-1; D gene unclear. Trimming cost V 3 bases and J 6 bases, with 11 bases left between them. Germline V gene data show CDR1 as LGHDT and CDR2 as YNNKEL (reference sequence). CDR3 length: 13 residues. The CDR3 DNA reads TGTGCCAGCAGCCATTCGACTGGCCCTGAAGCTTTCTTT. It codes for CASSHSTGPEAFF.

V gene TRBV6-1 combines with J gene TRBJ1-5; TRBD1 aligns across 7 bases. Losses at the gene ends were 1 base for V and 8 bases for J; bases not matched to a gene: 14. CDR1 is MNHNS, CDR2 SASEGT, per germline. This CDR3 contains 17 residues. The CDR3 coding sequence is TGTGCCAGCAGTGAAGGTCGACAGGGATCTAAAATCAAGCCCCAGCATTTT. It codes for CASSEGRQGSKIKPQHF.

The rearrangement uses TRBV7-9 and TRBJ2-1, with 12 bases identical to TRBD1. The V gene's germline CDR1 is SEHNR and CDR2 FQNEAQ (reference sequence). V was clipped by 6 bases and J by 8 bases; unmatched bases: 5. The CDR3 spans 14 residues. CDR3 sequence (DNA): TGTGCCAGCAGGCGGGACAGGGGGCTTGATGAGCAGTTCTTC. It encodes CASRRDRGLDEQFF.

The chain recombines TRBV6-5 with TRBJ1-2, with 8 bases that match TRBD1. The ends lost 1 base at V and 4 bases at J; junction bases unmatched: 5. The CDR3 spans 15 residues. CDR1 is MNHEY and CDR2 is SVGAGI in the germline V gene. The CDR3 here is CASSYLPGTGYGYTF. CDR3 DNA: TGTGCCAGCAGTTACTTACCCGGGACAGGCTATGGCTACACCTTC.

CDR3 DNA sequence: TGCGCCAGCAGCTTGTCTGGCACAGGGAACACTGAAGCTTTCTTT. Translated, it gives CASSLSGTGNTEAFF. The chain is built from TRBV5-1 and TRBJ1-1, with a possible D match to TRBD1 (5 bases). The germline CDR1 and CDR2 sequences are SGHRS and YFSETQ. The CDR3 runs to 15 residues. V lost 1 base, J lost 1 base, and 11 bases lay in between.

A few counts support this clone. V and J are TRBV11-3 and TRBJ2-7; the match to TRBD1 covers 7 bases. The length of the CDR3 is 16 residues. J was trimmed by 5 bases and V by 6 bases; bases with no gene match: 16. Germline CDR1 SGHNT, CDR2 YENEEA. CDR3 residues: CASSWKGNRGEDEQYF. The CDR3 bases are TGTGCCAGCAGTTGGAAGGGGAACAGGGGAGAAGACGAGCAGTACTTC. The full variable domain, completed using reference TRBV11-3 and TRBJ2-7, is EAGVVQSPRYKIIEKKQPVAFWCNPISGHNTLYWYLQNLGQGPELLIRYENEEAVDDSQLPKDRFSAERLKGVDSTLKIQPAELGDSAVYLCASSWKGNRGEDEQYFGPGTRLTVT.

The chain links TRBV12-5 to TRBJ2-2, with a possible D match to TRBD1 (6 bases). In germline, CDR1 is LGHNT, CDR2 FRNRAP. Trimming pared 5 bases from V and 4 bases from J, leaving 14 bases between. This CDR3 has 15 residues. The CDR3 protein is CASGGDRPSTGELFF. CDR3 bases: TGTGCTAGTGGTGGTGACAGGCCGAGCACCGGGGAGCTGTTTTTT.

The chain is built from TRBV27 and TRBJ2-7; 9 bases are shared with TRBD1. The CDR3 is 15 residues long. Germline V gives CDR1 MNHEY, CDR2 SMNVEV (reference sequence). V trimming: 0 bases; J trimming: 6 bases; junction bases outside the gene matches: 6. CDR3 nucleotides: TGTGCCAGCAGTTTATCAGGACAGGGGAGGATCGAGCAGTACTTC. This translates into CASSLSGQGRIEQYF.

This rearrangement joins TRBV5-8 to TRBJ2-1; TRBD2 matches 8 bases. V lost 0 bases and J lost 4; bases outside the gene matches: 9. Germline lookup yields CDR1 SGHTS and CDR2 YDEGEE. CDR3 size: 17 residues. The CDR3 loop is CASSLDLTSGDYNEQFF. The CDR3 nucleotides are TGTGCCAGCAGCTTGGACCTAACTAGCGGAGATTACAATGAGCAGTTCTTC.

The CDR3 sequence: CASSVTQSSGNTIYF. For the CDR3, the DNA is TGTGCCAGCAGCGTGACACAGAGCTCTGGAAACACCATATATTTT. The V call is TRBV9, the J call TRBJ1-3; D unclear. This CDR3 spans 15 amino acids. CDR1 is SGDLS, CDR2 YYNGEE, per germline. The V and J ends lost 2 bases and 0 bases respectively, with 9 bases between them.

CDR3: CASSPHRDGNQPQHF. The CDR3 DNA reads TGCGCCAGCAGTCCCCACAGGGACGGGAATCAGCCCCAGCATTTT. V usage is TRBV10-2 and J usage is TRBJ1-5; D might be TRBD1 (6 bases). The V end was cut by 5 bases, the J end by 4 bases, with 15 bases between. Germline V gene sequence: CDR1 WSHSY, CDR2 SAAADI. This CDR3 region has 15 residues.

The gene calls are TRBV30 and TRBJ2-1; 10 bases map to TRBD2. This CDR3 is built from 15 residues. The germline CDR1 and CDR2 sequences are GTSNPN and SVGIG (reference sequence). V lost 0 bases and J lost 10; bases outside the gene matches: 9. DNA for the CDR3: TGTGCCTGGAGTGTAGGAAGCGGGAGGGCCGGGGAGCAGTTCTTC. Translation gives CAWSVGSGRAGEQFF. Supplemented by reference TRBV30 and TRBJ2-1, the full variable domain reads SQTIHQWPATLVQPVGSPLSLECTVEGTSNPNLYWYRQAAGRGLQLLFYSVGIGQISSEVPQNLSASRPQDRQFILSSKKLLLSDSGFYLCAWSVGSGRAGEQFFGPGTRLTVL.

The chain uses TRBV27 and TRBJ2-3; no reliable D call. The germline V gene encodes CDR1 MNHEY and CDR2 SMNVEV (reference sequence). The CDR3 contains 14 residues. V gave up 3 bases and J gave up 2 bases, with 9 bases separating them. CDR3 loop: CASSFRLTTDTQYF. CDR3 nucleotide sequence: TGTGCCAGCAGTTTCAGACTTACCACAGATACGCAGTATTTT.

The rearrangement links TRBV4-1 to TRBJ2-3; D unclear. CDR1 is MGHRA, CDR2 YSYEKL, per germline. V lost 1 base and J 2 bases, leaving 4 bases between the germline ends. CDR3 length: 13 residues. The DNA for the CDR3 is TGCGCCAGCAGCCAAGCCTTCACAGATACGCAGTATTTT. This sequence encodes CASSQAFTDTQYF.

The count of this clone is one. The V and J genes are TRBV19 and TRBJ2-4; D gene ambiguous. The CDR3 loop spans 13 amino acids. Germline V gene data show CDR1 as LNHDA and CDR2 as SQIVND (reference sequence). V was cut by 4 bases and J by 1 base, with 5 bases left in between. CDR3 DNA: TGTGCCAGTAGTACGGTCGCCAAAAACATTCAGTACTTC. It is translated as CASSTVAKNIQYF.